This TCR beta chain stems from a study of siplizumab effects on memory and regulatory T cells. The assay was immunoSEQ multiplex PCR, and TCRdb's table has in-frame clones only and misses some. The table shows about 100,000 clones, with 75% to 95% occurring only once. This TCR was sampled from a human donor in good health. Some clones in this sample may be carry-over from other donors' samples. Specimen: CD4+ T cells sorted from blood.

The CDR3, as DNA: TGCGCCAGCAGTCAGGTCCGGGACAGTAGCACAGATACGCAGTATTTT. Protein sequence: CASSQVRDSSTDTQYF. The chain recombines TRBV23-1 with TRBJ2-3, with 7 bases identical to TRBD1. TRBV23-1 is an ORF for which the function is uncertain. The CDR3 loop spans 16 amino acids. V gave up 3 bases and J gave up 0 bases; unmatched junction bases: 6.